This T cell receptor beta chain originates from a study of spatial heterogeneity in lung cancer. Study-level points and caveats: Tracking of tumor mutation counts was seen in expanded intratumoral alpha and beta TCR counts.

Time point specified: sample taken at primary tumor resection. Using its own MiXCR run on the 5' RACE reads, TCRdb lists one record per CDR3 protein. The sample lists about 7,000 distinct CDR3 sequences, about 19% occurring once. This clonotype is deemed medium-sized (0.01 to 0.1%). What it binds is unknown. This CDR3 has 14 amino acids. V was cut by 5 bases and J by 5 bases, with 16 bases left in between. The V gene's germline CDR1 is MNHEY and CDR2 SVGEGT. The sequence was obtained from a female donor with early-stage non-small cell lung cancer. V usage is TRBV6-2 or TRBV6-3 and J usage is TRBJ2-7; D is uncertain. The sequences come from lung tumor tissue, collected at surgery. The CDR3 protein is CASSLDGPLDEQYF. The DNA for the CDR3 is TGTGCCAGCAGTCTCGACGGCCCCCTAGACGAGCAGTACTTC.